The T cell receptor (beta chain) described here comes from a study of blood T cell repertoires in COVID-19. At the level of the study: The United States, Italy and Spain supplied acute and convalescent COVID-19 samples. T cells, B-cell-depleted T cells, or PBMCs provided the cDNA or gDNA that served as material.

V lost 0 bases, J lost 3 bases, and 10 bases lay in between. CDR1 is WNHNN, CDR2 SYGVQD, per germline (reference sequence). This CDR3 region has 15 residues. In the original analysis: Estimation of nucleated cell counts relied on the amplification of reference gene primers. Sequencing used immunoSEQ multiplex PCR; TCRdb keeps in-frame clones, though not all of them. From that table come the V and J calls and clone size; the DNA was used to work out D and trimming. The data hold tens of thousands of clones, with approximately 85% observed a single time. This TCR was sampled from a woman aged 80 or older with acute or convalescent COVID-19. The sequenced material came from peripheral blood. This rearrangement joins TRBV10-1 to TRBJ2-3; D is possibly TRBD2 (5 bases). CDR3 sequence: CASSESGVRTDTQYF. The CDR3 DNA follows: TGCGCCAGCAGTGAGTCCGGGGTCCGAACAGATACGCAGTATTTT.